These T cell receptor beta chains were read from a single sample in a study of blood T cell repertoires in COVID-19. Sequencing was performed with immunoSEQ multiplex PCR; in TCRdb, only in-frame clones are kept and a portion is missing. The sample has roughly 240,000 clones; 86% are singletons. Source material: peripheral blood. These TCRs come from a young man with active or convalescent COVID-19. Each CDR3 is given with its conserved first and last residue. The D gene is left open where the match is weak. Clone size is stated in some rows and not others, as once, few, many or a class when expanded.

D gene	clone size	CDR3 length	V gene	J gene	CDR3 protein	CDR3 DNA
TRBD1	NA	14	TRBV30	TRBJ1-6	CAWTSTGYNSPLHF	TGTGCCTGGACCTCGACAGGGTACAATTCACCCCTCCACTTT
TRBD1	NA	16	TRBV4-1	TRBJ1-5	CASSQATGDRVQPQHF	TGCGCCAGCAGCCAAGCAACCGGGGACAGGGTTCAGCCCCAGCATTTT
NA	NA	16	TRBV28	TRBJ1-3	CASTLGPGRTGNTIYF	TGTGCCAGCACCTTGGGACCTGGGAGGACCGGAAACACCATATATTTT
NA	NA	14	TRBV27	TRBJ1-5	CASSVQGYNQPQHF	TGTGCCAGCAGCGTACAGGGCTATAATCAGCCCCAGCATTTT
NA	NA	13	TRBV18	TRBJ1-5	CASSEGSAQPQHF	TGTGCCAGCTCAGAGGGTTCAGCTCAGCCCCAGCATTTT
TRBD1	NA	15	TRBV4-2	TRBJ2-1	CASRSGTGLVNEQFF	TGTGCCAGCAGGTCCGGGACAGGGTTGGTCAATGAGCAGTTCTTC
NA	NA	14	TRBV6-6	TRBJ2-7	CASRPTGPTYEQYF	TGTGCCAGCAGACCGACAGGACCAACCTACGAGCAGTACTTC
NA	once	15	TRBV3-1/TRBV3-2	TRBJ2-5	CASSQNVAQGETQYF	TGTGCCAGCAGCCAAAACGTAGCCCAGGGAGAGACCCAGTACTTC
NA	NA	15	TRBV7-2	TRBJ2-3	CASRTNPGSTDTQYF	TGTGCCAGCAGGACTAATCCAGGAAGCACAGATACGCAGTATTTT
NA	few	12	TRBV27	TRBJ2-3	CASSLIGGTQYF	TGTGCCAGCAGTTTAATAGGAGGTACGCAGTATTTT
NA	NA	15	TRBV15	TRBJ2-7	CATSRDSGQGYEQYF	TGTGCCACCAGCAGAGATAGTGGCCAGGGGTACGAGCAGTACTTC
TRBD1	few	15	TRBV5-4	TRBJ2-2	CASSFGTGVTGELFF	TGTGCCAGCAGCTTCGGGACAGGGGTAACCGGGGAGCTGTTTTTT
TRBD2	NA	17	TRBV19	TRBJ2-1	CASSPRLAGTSYNEQFF	TGTGCCAGTAGTCCCCGACTAGCGGGTACATCCTACAATGAGCAGTTCTTC
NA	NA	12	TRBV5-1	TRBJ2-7	CASNGGGDEQYF	TGCGCCAGCAACGGAGGGGGCGACGAGCAGTACTTC
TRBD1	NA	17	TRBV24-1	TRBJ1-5	CATSDPGQGGSNQPQHF	TGTGCCACCAGTGATCCGGGACAGGGTGGGAGCAATCAGCCCCAGCATTTT
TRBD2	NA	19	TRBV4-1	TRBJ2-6	CASSQGTSGGIAGANVLTF	TGCGCCAGCAGCCAAGGGACTAGCGGGGGAATAGCTGGGGCCAACGTCCTGACTTTC
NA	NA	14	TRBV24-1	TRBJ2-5	CATKNRLLGETQYF	TGTGCCACCAAAAACAGGCTCCTAGGAGAGACCCAGTACTTC
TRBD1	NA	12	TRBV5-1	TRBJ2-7	CASSPDRYEQYF	TGCGCCAGCAGCCCGGACAGGTACGAGCAGTACTTC
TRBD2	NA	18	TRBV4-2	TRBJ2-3	CASSPLSVVAGHTDTQYF	TGTGCCAGCAGCCCCCTCTCCGTGGTAGCGGGGCACACAGATACGCAGTATTTT
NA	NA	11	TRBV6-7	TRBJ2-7	CASSYSQERDF	TGTGCCAGCAGTTACTCCCAGGAGAGGGACTTC
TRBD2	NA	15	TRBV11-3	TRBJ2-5	CASSLAWEGKETQYF	TGTGCCAGCAGCTTAGCATGGGAGGGGAAAGAGACCCAGTACTTC
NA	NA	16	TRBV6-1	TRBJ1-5	CASSEAPGPSNQPQHF	TGTGCCAGCAGTGAAGCCCCGGGTCCTAGCAATCAGCCCCAGCATTTT
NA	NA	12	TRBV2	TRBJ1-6	CASSIRNSPLHF	TGTGCCAGCAGTATACGGAATTCACCCCTCCACTTT
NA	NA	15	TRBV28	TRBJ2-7	CASSSPGTIAYEQYF	TGTGCCAGCAGTTCCCCCGGGACAATAGCCTACGAGCAGTACTTC
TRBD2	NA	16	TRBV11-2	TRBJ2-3	CASSSWTSGGGDTQYF	TGTGCCAGCAGCTCCTGGACTAGCGGGGGCGGGGATACGCAGTATTTT
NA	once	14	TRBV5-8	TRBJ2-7	CASSLYSPSYEQYF	TGTGCCAGCAGCTTGTATTCTCCGTCCTACGAGCAGTACTTC
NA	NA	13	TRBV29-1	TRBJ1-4	CSVEDSQTKKLFF	TGCAGCGTTGAAGATTCGCAGACAAAAAAACTGTTTTTT
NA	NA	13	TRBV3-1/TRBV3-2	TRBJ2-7	CASSQWRNYEQYF	TGTGCCAGCAGCCAGTGGCGGAACTACGAGCAGTACTTC
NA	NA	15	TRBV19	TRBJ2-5	CASSIATGFQETQYF	TGTGCCAGTAGTATAGCCACAGGTTTCCAAGAGACCCAGTACTTC
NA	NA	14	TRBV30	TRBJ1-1	CAWSLKPMNTEAFF	TGTGCCTGGAGTCTGAAGCCCATGAACACTGAAGCTTTCTTT
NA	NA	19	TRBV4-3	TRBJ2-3	CASSQDIALDTIFTDTQYF	TGCGCCAGCAGCCAAGATATCGCACTGGACACCATTTTCACAGATACGCAGTATTTT
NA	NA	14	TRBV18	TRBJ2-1	CASSPGGPLNEQFF	TGTGCCAGCTCACCGGGGGGACCCCTCAATGAGCAGTTCTTC
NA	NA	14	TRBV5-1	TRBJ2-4	CASSLGEMESIQYF	TGCGCCAGCAGCTTGGGTGAGATGGAGAGCATTCAGTACTTC
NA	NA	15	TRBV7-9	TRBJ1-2	CASSLGGQGHSINTF	TGTGCCAGCAGCCTAGGAGGCCAGGGTCATTCCATAAACACCTTC
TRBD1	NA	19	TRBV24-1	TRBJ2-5	CATSDRGGVRGTGVETQYF	TGTGCCACCAGTGATCGAGGAGGGGTAAGAGGGACAGGGGTAGAGACCCAGTACTTC
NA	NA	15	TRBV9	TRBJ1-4	CASSPSGGLNEKLFF	TGTGCCAGCAGCCCTAGCGGGGGATTGAATGAAAAACTGTTTTTT
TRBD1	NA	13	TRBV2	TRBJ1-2	CASTGQGAVGYTF	TGTGCCAGCACTGGACAGGGGGCAGTCGGCTACACCTTC
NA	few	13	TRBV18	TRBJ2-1	CASSRGARDEQFF	TGTGCCAGCTCACGCGGGGCTCGGGATGAGCAGTTCTTC
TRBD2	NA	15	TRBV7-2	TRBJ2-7	CASRSSGSGPYEQYF	TGTGCCAGCAGGTCTAGCGGGAGTGGGCCCTACGAGCAGTACTTC
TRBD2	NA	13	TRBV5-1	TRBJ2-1	CASTPGGAHEQFF	TGCGCCAGCACCCCGGGGGGGGCCCATGAGCAGTTCTTC
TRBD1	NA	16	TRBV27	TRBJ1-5	CASSSVFQGGNQPQHF	TGTGCCAGCAGTTCCGTTTTTCAGGGGGGCAATCAGCCCCAGCATTTT
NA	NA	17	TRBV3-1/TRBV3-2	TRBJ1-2	CASSQEARESADYGYTF	TGTGCCAGCAGCCAAGAAGCGAGAGAAAGTGCGGACTATGGCTACACCTTC
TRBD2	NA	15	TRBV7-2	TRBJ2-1	CASSLAVSSGNEQFF	TGTGCCAGCAGCTTAGCGGTATCTAGCGGCAATGAGCAGTTCTTC
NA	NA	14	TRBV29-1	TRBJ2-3	CSVEDWTSTDTQYF	TGCAGCGTTGAAGACTGGACTAGCACAGATACGCAGTATTTT
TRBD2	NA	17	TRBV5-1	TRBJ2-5	CASSSSGTRVVRETQYF	TGCGCCAGCAGCTCTTCTGGGACTAGGGTCGTCCGGGAGACCCAGTACTTC
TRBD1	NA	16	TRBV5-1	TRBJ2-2	CASSRQGNTDAGELFF	TGCGCCAGCAGCAGACAGGGGAACACAGACGCCGGGGAGCTGTTTTTT
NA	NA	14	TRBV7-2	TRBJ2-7	CASSPNLGRDEQYF	TGTGCCAGCAGCCCAAACCTCGGCAGGGACGAGCAGTACTTC
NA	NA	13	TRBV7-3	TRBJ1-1	CASSLQKNTEAFF	TGTGCCAGCAGCTTACAAAAGAACACTGAAGCTTTCTTT
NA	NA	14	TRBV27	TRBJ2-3	CASSPRTFTDTQYF	TGTGCCAGCAGCCCCAGAACCTTCACAGATACGCAGTATTTT